A single sample gave rise to the 13 T cell receptor beta chains below, sequenced in a study of CD8+ T cells in alopecia areata. RNA extraction was followed by reverse transcription into cDNA, which acted as the sequencing template. Assay: immunoSEQ multiplex PCR; the TCRdb copy retains only in-frame clones and omits some. The sample lists about 200,000 clones, roughly two fifths occurring once. Treatment denoted: oral pan-JAK inhibitor, 5-10 mg twice daily. The specimen was CD4+ T cells sorted from blood, collected around week 31, from a patient treated with tofacitinib. The receptors originated from a human donor with alopecia areata.

The chain uses TRBV25-1 and TRBJ2-7; a possible D gene is TRBD2 (6 bases). Germline assignment: CDR1 MGHDK and CDR2 SYGVNS. This CDR3 is 15 amino acids long. Trimming cost V 7 bases and J 7 bases, with 23 bases left between them. CDR3 protein: CASNPGGARLGEQYF. The CDR3 region has the DNA TGTGCCAGCAACCCTGGCGGGGCAAGGCTGGGAGAGCAGTACTTC.

This sequence joins TRBV6-5 and TRBJ2-3; D gene ambiguous. Germline lookup yields CDR1 MNHEY and CDR2 SVGAGI. The CDR3 consists of 15 residues. The V gene lost 5 bases and the J gene lost 0 bases, with 12 bases spanning the gap. The CDR3: CASSGVGVSTDTQYF. In nucleotides, the CDR3 is TGTGCCAGCAGTGGTGTTGGGGTTAGCACAGATACGCAGTATTTT.

This clone was observed a few times. The chain recombines TRBV10-3 with TRBJ2-5; D uncertain. Germline CDR1 reads ENHRY; CDR2 reads SYGVKD. This CDR3 contains 13 residues. The V and J ends lost 5 bases and 1 base respectively, with 8 bases between them. CDR3 DNA sequence: TGTGCCATCAGTTGGGGATTCCAAGAGACCCAGTACTTC. Translated: CAISWGFQETQYF.

This chain joins TRBV4-1 and TRBJ1-1; TRBD1 is a possible D gene (5 bases). V lost 3 bases, J lost 6 bases, and 14 bases lay in between. The germline V gene encodes CDR1 MGHRA and CDR2 YSYEKL. This CDR3 contains 14 residues. CDR3 sequence: CASSHPPGSSEAFF. The CDR3 DNA sequence: TGCGCCAGCAGCCATCCCCCAGGGTCCTCTGAAGCTTTCTTT.

This chain connects TRBV4-1 to TRBJ2-7, with 12 bases matching TRBD2. The CDR3 is 15 amino acids. CDR1 is MGHRA and CDR2 is YSYEKL in the germline V gene. Trimming at V came to 4 bases and at J to 4 bases, leaving 5 bases not matched to a gene. CDR3 region: CASSLLAGGPYEQYF. CDR3 nucleotide sequence: TGCGCCAGCAGCCTTCTAGCGGGAGGGCCGTACGAGCAGTACTTC.

This clone showed up many times. This rearrangement joins TRBV5-1 to TRBJ2-1; 15 bases line up with TRBD2. V shed 4 bases and J 4 bases; nucleotides not matched to a gene: 9. This CDR3 spans 18 amino acids. Germline V gene sequence: CDR1 SGHRS, CDR2 YFSETQ. The CDR3, as DNA: TGCGCCAGCAGCCCGGGACTAGCGGGAGGAGTAAGTTACAATGAGCAGTTCTTC. Its protein is CASSPGLAGGVSYNEQFF.

The chain combines TRBV29-1 with TRBJ2-7; D may be TRBD1 or TRBD2 (6 bases each). Trimming stripped 7 bases from V and 3 bases from J, with 19 bases between. Germline assignment: CDR1 SQVTM and CDR2 ANQGSEA. This CDR3 contains 14 residues. CDR3 bases: TGCAGCGCCGAGATTTTGGGGGGCAGCTACGAGCAGTACTTC. It yields the protein CSAEILGGSYEQYF.

The gene calls are TRBV5-1 and TRBJ1-5; D might be TRBD1 (6 bases). The V and J ends lost 10 bases and 0 bases respectively, with 14 bases between them. This CDR3 region has 14 residues. The germline CDR1 and CDR2 sequences are SGHRS and YFSETQ. The CDR3 region has the DNA TGCGCCCCGAGGGGGAGGGGTAGCAATCAGCCCCAGCATTTT. This codes for CAPRGRGSNQPQHF.

The rearrangement joins TRBV7-9 to TRBJ2-6; D unresolved. CDR1 is SEHNR, CDR2 FQNEAQ, per germline (reference sequence). V shed 2 bases and J shed 1 base, with 3 bases lying between them. CDR3 length equals 14 residues. The CDR3: CASSLISGANVLTF. The CDR3 nucleotides are TGTGCCAGCAGCTTAATATCTGGGGCCAACGTCCTGACTTTC.

There are a few counts of this clone. The V and J genes are TRBV7-9 and TRBJ2-3, with D uncertain. Germline CDR1 SEHNR, CDR2 FQNEAQ (reference sequence). V was clipped by 4 bases and J by 1 base, with 9 bases between them. The CDR3 runs 14 residues. As DNA, the CDR3 is TGTGCCAGCAGCTCGACAATCCGCACAGATACGCAGTATTTT. Protein sequence: CASSSTIRTDTQYF.

This clone was observed a few times. J is TRBJ1-1 and V is TRBV19; no reliable D call. V lost 7 bases and J 1 base, leaving 13 bases between the germline ends. The CDR3 is 14 amino acids. CDR1 and CDR2 (germline): LNHDA, SQIVND (reference sequence). Here the CDR3 DNA reads TGTGCCAGTACCCCACAGATTACGAACACTGAAGCTTTCTTT. Translating it yields CASTPQITNTEAFF.

The chain uses TRBV30 and TRBJ1-2; D ambiguous. The CDR3 loop spans 12 amino acids. V lost 2 bases and J 8 bases, leaving 12 bases between the germline ends. CDR1 and CDR2 (germline): GTSNPN, SVGIG (reference sequence). In DNA, the CDR3 is TGTGCCTGGAGTACGGCAGTGGGCGGCTACACCTTC. Protein product: CAWSTAVGGYTF. Using reference TRBV30 and TRBJ1-2 for the parts outside the CDR3, the full variable domain is SQTIHQWPATLVQPVGSPLSLECTVEGTSNPNLYWYRQAAGRGLQLLFYSVGIGQISSEVPQNLSASRPQDRQFILSSKKLLLSDSGFYLCAWSTAVGGYTFGSGTRLTVV.

This clone has a single count. The chain uses TRBV6-1 and TRBJ1-1; possible D gene TRBD1, 5 bases. Trimming took off 8 bases at V and 5 bases at J, with 15 bases between the two ends. CDR3 size: 13 residues. CDR1 is MNHNS, CDR2 SASEGT, per germline. CDR3 sequence (DNA): TGTGCCAGCGGCCGGGGGGAGAGAACTGAAGCTTTCTTT. This gives the protein CASGRGERTEAFF.